This TCR beta chain was sequenced in a study of radiotherapy plus CTLA-4 blockade in lung cancer. Findings and limits, study-wide: Following radiotherapy plus ipilimumab, tumor-derived TCR clones expanded in the blood. The authors reported that early blood T cell clone dynamics, with interferon-beta, best predicted response.

Germline assignment: CDR1 LNHNV and CDR2 YYDKDF (reference sequence). The germline V and J ends were trimmed by 8 bases and 2 bases, with 13 bases remaining between them. The CDR3 runs 15 residues. In regard to this clone: The antigen is unknown.

This table comes from immunoSEQ multiplex PCR, and its TCRdb copy is limited to in-frame clones, with some not included. The sample records about 87,000 clones, around 90% being singletons. This chain connects TRBV15 to TRBJ2-6, with TRBD1 as a possible D gene (5 bases). Sequencing was performed on peripheral blood, taken from a patient treated with radiotherapy plus ipilimumab. This clonotype was sampled from a human donor with non-small cell lung cancer that progressed on radiotherapy plus ipilimumab. CDR3 sequence (DNA): TGTGCCACCGGGCAGGGCCGAGCTGGGGCCAACGTCCTGACTTTC. Translating gives CATGQGRAGANVLTF. Using reference TRBV15 and TRBJ2-6 for the parts outside the CDR3, the full variable domain is DAMVIQNPRYQVTQFGKPVTLSCSQTLNHNVMYWYQQKSSQAPKLLFHYYDKDFNNEADTPDNFQSRRPNTSFCFLDIRSPGLGDTAMYLCATGQGRAGANVLTFGAGSRLTVL.